The next 10 T cell receptor beta chains were all read from a single sample in a study of shared clonotypes between healthy human individuals. Clones were sequenced by immunoSEQ multiplex PCR, and TCRdb holds only the in-frame ones, with some missing. The table lists around 2,100,000 clones, over 85% of them singletons. The naive CD8 population came from CD45RO-negative cells selected for CCR7, without terminally differentiated effector memory CD45RA+ cells. The sequencing sample was made of naive CD8+ T cells sorted from blood. These receptors all come from a man between 18 and 29 years old in good health.

The J gene is TRBJ2-7, the V gene TRBV7-9, with 8 positions matching TRBD1. The germline gives CDR1 SEHNR, CDR2 FQNEAQ (reference sequence). This CDR3 spans 15 amino acids. Germline trimming cut 2 bases from V and 3 bases from J; bases unmatched to any gene: 6. CDR3 protein: CASSLPGQALYEQYF. CDR3 nucleotides: TGTGCCAGCAGCTTACCGGGACAGGCCCTCTACGAGCAGTACTTC.

The chain joins TRBV29-1 to TRBJ2-1; D unclear. The CDR3 has 17 residues. Trimming took 0 bases from V and 4 from J, leaving 19 bases between them. The germline CDR1 and CDR2 sequences are SQVTM and ANQGSEA. The CDR3 spells CSVEDRVGLVVYNEQFF. CDR3 DNA: TGCAGCGTTGAAGATAGGGTAGGTCTGGTGGTTTACAATGAGCAGTTCTTC.

The chain uses TRBV7-6 and TRBJ2-5; 8 bases are shared with TRBD2. The V gene's germline CDR1 is SGHVS and CDR2 FNYEAQ. The ends lost 3 bases at V and 4 bases at J; junction bases unmatched: 13. This CDR3 is 17 amino acids long. Here the CDR3 DNA reads TGTGCCAGCAGCTTGGTGTTAGCGGGAAGGGGTAGAGAGACCCAGTACTTC. Translating gives CASSLVLAGRGRETQYF.

Regarding this clone: The same CDR3 is also encoded by other DNA sequences in this sample. This sequence joins TRBV5-4 and TRBJ1-1; D is ambiguous. V was cut by 0 bases and J by 5 bases, with 11 bases left in between. The CDR3 contains 14 residues. Germline V gives CDR1 SGHNT, CDR2 YYREEE (reference sequence). The CDR3 reads CASSLVGLGTEAFF. In nucleotides, the CDR3 is TGTGCCAGCAGCTTGGTTGGTCTCGGGACTGAAGCTTTCTTT. The full variable domain, rest sourced from reference TRBV5-4 and TRBJ1-1, is ETGVTQSPTHLIKTRGQQVTLRCSSQSGHNTVSWYQQALGQGPQFIFQYYREEENGRGNFPPRFSGLQFPNYSSELNVNALELDDSALYLCASSLVGLGTEAFFGQGTRLTVV.

The J gene is TRBJ2-2, the V gene TRBV11-3, with TRBD2 as a possible D gene (6 bases). Germline-derived CDR1 and CDR2 are SGHNT and YENEEA. Trimming took off 3 bases at V and 4 bases at J, with 9 bases between the two ends. This CDR3 has 14 residues. DNA for the CDR3: TGTGCCAGCAGCTTGGGGGGACTCACCGGGGAGCTGTTTTTT. It is translated as CASSLGGLTGELFF.

The chain carries TRBV28 and TRBJ2-7; D gene unclear. Germline CDR1 and CDR2: MDHEN and SYDVKM. This CDR3 is built from 14 residues. V was shortened by 0 bases and J by 3 bases, with 9 bases between the two germline ends. CDR3 nucleotides: TGTGCCAGCAGTTTATGGGCCGGAAGCTACGAGCAGTACTTC. Protein: CASSLWAGSYEQYF. The variable domain in full, with the rest retrieved from reference TRBV28 and TRBJ2-7, is DVKVTQSSRYLVKRTGEKVFLECVQDMDHENMFWYRQDPGLGLRLIYFSYDVKMKEKGDIPEGYSVSREKKERFSLILESASTNQTSMYLCASSLWAGSYEQYFGPGTRLTVT.

The chain employs TRBV11-3 and TRBJ2-7, with D possibly being TRBD1 (6 bases). This CDR3 contains 15 residues. V dropped 5 bases and J dropped 2 bases, with 16 bases sitting between them. Germline V gives CDR1 SGHNT, CDR2 YENEEA. Here the CDR3 reads CASSIKTGLAYEQYF. For the CDR3, the DNA is TGTGCCAGCAGCATTAAGACAGGATTAGCCTACGAGCAGTACTTC.

As concerns this clone: This same CDR3 is encoded by further DNA sequences in the sample. The chain employs TRBV15 and TRBJ2-1; TRBD1 agrees at 7 bases. J lost 7 bases, V lost 3 bases, and 6 bases had no gene match. The V gene's germline CDR1 is LNHNV and CDR2 YYDKDF (reference sequence). The CDR3 contains 14 residues. Here the CDR3 DNA reads TGTGCCACCAGCAGGGGGACAGAGGGGAATGAGCAGTTCTTC. This encodes CATSRGTEGNEQFF.

V gene TRBV27 combines with J gene TRBJ1-4; TRBD1 is a possible D gene (6 bases). V shed 6 bases and J shed 3 bases, with 17 bases lying between them. Germline CDR1 MNHEY, CDR2 SMNVEV (reference sequence). The CDR3 contains 16 residues. Here the CDR3 reads CASSRYRESANEKLFF. The CDR3 DNA reads as TGTGCCAGCAGCAGATACAGGGAGTCGGCTAATGAAAAACTGTTTTTT.

The genes are TRBV5-4 and TRBJ1-1; 10 bases map to TRBD1. The ends lost 2 bases at V and 6 bases at J; junction bases unmatched: 4. The CDR3 runs to 14 residues. The germline CDR1 and CDR2 sequences are SGHNT and YYREEE (reference sequence). The CDR3 nucleotides are TGTGCCAGCAGCTTAGCCGGGACAGGGGCTGAAGCTTTCTTT. Its translation is CASSLAGTGAEAFF.